This T cell receptor beta chain was retrieved from a study of T cell clonality in common variable immunodeficiency. Method: immunoSEQ multiplex PCR; TCRdb's copy keeps in-frame clones and lacks some. There are roughly 70,000 clones in the sample, none observed a single time. This clone was seen repeatedly, ten times or more. The CDR3 extends 3 residues past the end of the read, so its final part is completed from the germline J gene. Germline CDR1 reads DFQATT; CDR2 reads SNEGSKA (reference sequence). The CDR3 spans 17 residues. This receptor was taken from a person between 18 and 70 years old in good health. The V gene is TRBV20-1, the J gene TRBJ2-3; 7 bases match TRBD1. Sequencing was done on a sample of peripheral blood mononuclear cells. The CDR3 loop reads CRGVSVQGRASTDTQYF. CDR3 DNA (partial): TGCAGAGGAGTATCCGTACAGGGGCGAGCTAGCACAGATACG.